The present TCR beta chain was sequenced within a study of shared clonotypes between healthy human individuals. Study context: Donors had three CD4 naive, three CD4 memory, two CD8 naive and one CD8 memory plate apiece.

Trimming cost V 3 bases and J 2 bases; bases outside gene matches: 11. The germline V gene encodes CDR1 MNHEY and CDR2 SMNVEV (reference sequence). The CDR3 extends over 18 amino acids. Study conclusions and caveats: Owing to a small donor count, the genetic and exposure-history diversity represented was limited. Memory subsets generally showed lower estimated richness than naive subsets.

Naive CD8 populations comprised CD45RO-negative cells positively selected for CCR7, excluding terminally differentiated effector memory CD45RA+ cells. As concerns this clone: The antigen is unknown.

The method was immunoSEQ multiplex PCR; TCRdb's version includes in-frame clones alone and lacks a portion of them. Here the sample spans under 1 million clones, approximately 92% being singletons. The V call is TRBV27, the J call TRBJ2-5; 11 nucleotides line up with TRBD2. Sequenced material: naive CD8+ T cells sorted from blood. The TCR originated in a man aged 30 to 39 in good health. The CDR3 nucleotides read TGTGCCAGCAGTTTCGGCGCCAGGACTAGCGGGCAGCAAGAGACCCAGTACTTC. Encoded protein: CASSFGARTSGQQETQYF.